Detailed here is one T cell receptor (beta chain). Its target antigen remains unknown. The input lacks base qualities; no much larger clone sits a single base away. The CDR3 holds 15 amino acids from the cysteine to the phenylalanine. Just the 45-base CDR3 DNA is kept, in frame starting at base 1. V lost 5 bases and J lost 1 base, and the count of bases not matched to a germline gene is 8. CDR1 and CDR2 were assigned from the germline V gene (reference sequence) as SEHNR and FQNEAQ. Patients with autoimmune disease history or receiving systemic immunosuppression were excluded from the trial. Peripheral blood for TCR sequencing was collected from all dose cohorts at baseline, on cycle 4 day 1, and on cycle 7 day 1. The samples were drawn from a first-in-human, open-label, multicenter phase I dose-escalation trial of ivuxolimab. Adults with locally advanced or metastatic head and neck squamous cell, hepatocellular, melanoma or renal cell carcinoma were enrolled in the trial. CD4+ and CD8+ T cells were sorted separately from peripheral blood before TCR sequencing.

For sequencing of the TCRbeta CDR3 region, genomic DNA was extracted from the sorted cells. The immunoSEQ Assay was used to sequence the TCRbeta CDR3 regions. This immuneACCESS table, as held by TCRdb, lists in-frame sequences with V and J called but not all clones. Of the missing ones, under half trace to an unresolved V gene in checked studies; the others have no known cause. The sample table records about 70,000 clones; about 91% of these occur just once. The ten biggest clones cover 2.5% to 3.5% of the sample. The data belong to a study of OX40 agonist ivuxolimab in advanced cancers. Describing the broader study: The costimulatory receptor OX40 (CD134) was targeted by ivuxolimab, a fully human IgG2 agonistic monoclonal antibody. Of the approximately 54 patients in dose escalation, about 20 had hepatocellular carcinoma, some 15 had melanoma, 9 had renal cell carcinoma and 9 had head and neck cancer. In the dose-escalation cohort, roughly four fifths of patients were male, and the mean age was roughly 60 years, with a range of about 23 to 85. Intravenous ivuxolimab was administered to patients every 2 weeks at six dose levels: 0.01, 0.1, 0.3, 1.5, 3 and 10 mg/kg. Peripheral TCRbeta sequencing aimed to test whether ivuxolimab altered TCR sequence diversity and caused clonal T-cell expansion. Partial responses occurred in three dose-escalation patients, of whom one had hepatocellular carcinoma and two had cutaneous melanoma. The monotherapy dose-escalation portion (N of about 52 patients) of the phase I ivuxolimab trial is reported in the paper. Prior anti-PD-1, anti-PD-L1 or anti-CTLA-4 therapy was permitted, and approximately 39% of dose-escalation patients had received checkpoint inhibitors.

Summary of the overall study and its limitations: At doses from 0.1 to 3.0 mg/kg, clonal expansion was seen in both CD4+ and CD8+ blood T cells between baseline and week 6. Antigen specificity was not determined for the clonally expanded peripheral T cells. After ivuxolimab, expanded clones were on average more numerous among CD8+ T cells than among CD4+ T cells. Low levels of normalized T-cell clonal expansion were also seen in some nonresponding patients. In the 0.1-3.0 mg/kg groups, partial responders had among the lowest normalized peripheral clonal expansion, particularly in CD8+ T cells.

The sequence is built from TRBV7-9 and TRBJ2-7, with TRBD1 matching 7 junction bases. The specimen was CD4+ or CD8+ T cells sorted from blood, collected in a trial of the OX40 agonist ivuxolimab. This sequence originates from an adult with an advanced solid tumor such as melanoma, head and neck, liver or kidney cancer. CDR3 loop: CASSPTGVLSYEQYF. The DNA reads TGTGCCAGCAGCCCTACAGGGGTACTTTCCTACGAGCAGTACTTC.